Sequencing of this T cell receptor (beta chain) was carried out in a study of blood T cell repertoires in COVID-19. Study as a whole: Some COVID-19 samples were acute and others convalescent; all came from the United States, Italy and Spain. T cells, B-cell-depleted T cells, or PBMCs provided the cDNA or gDNA that served as material.

Authors' processing steps: Reference gene primer amplification yielded estimated nucleated cell counts. The data were produced by immunoSEQ multiplex PCR, yet TCRdb's version contains in-frame clones alone and is incomplete. V, J and clone size reflect that table, while D and trimming were determined from the DNA. The repertoire holds about 190,000 clones, with over 75% as singletons. The CDR3 spans 16 residues. The V segment lost 6 bases and the J segment 3 bases; nucleotides outside the gene matches: 11. Germline V lookup: CDR1 SEHNR, CDR2 FQNEAQ (reference sequence). Material for sequencing was peripheral blood. The genes are TRBV7-9 and TRBJ1-3, with TRBD1 identical over 7 bases. This sequence originates from a woman of 80 years or more with active or convalescent COVID-19. CDR3 sequence reads: CASSHSRGSVGNTIYF. Written as DNA, the CDR3 is TGTGCCAGCAGTCATTCCAGGGGGTCTGTTGGAAACACCATATATTTT.